One sample yielded the 8 T cell receptor beta chains listed below, sequenced in a study of T cells after yellow fever vaccination. TCRdb called the 5' RACE reads again in MiXCR, with one record for every CDR3 protein. The repertoire includes 200,000 or so distinct CDR3 sequences, more than 6.5% of them detected once, and around 1% sits in the top ten. The sample in question was CD4+ T cells sorted from PBMCs, obtained on the day of the yellow fever booster vaccination. The receptors stem from a man aged 25 to 40 who received the YFV17D yellow fever vaccine.

This chain links TRBV9 with TRBJ2-5; D remains ambiguous. Germline V CDR1 and CDR2: SGDLS, YYNGEE. V was clipped by 1 base and J by 1 base, with 5 bases between them. CDR3 length equals 13 residues. The CDR3, as DNA: TGTGCCAGCAGCGTAAGTCCCCAAGAGACCCAGTACTTC. Its translation: CASSVSPQETQYF.

This clonotype has just a few counts. The CDR3 loop reads CSARRLEQFF. The CDR3 nucleotides are TGCAGTGCTAGGAGACTAGAGCAGTTCTTC. The chain links TRBV20-1 to TRBJ2-1; tentatively, D is TRBD2 (5 bases). This CDR3 is 10 amino acids long. CDR1 is DFQATT, CDR2 SNEGSKA, per germline (reference sequence). Between the trimmed V and J ends, which lost 3 bases and 10 bases, there was a span of 7 bases.

In its sample, this clonotype was seen many times. The chain combines TRBV7-6 with TRBJ2-3; a possible D gene is TRBD2 (6 bases). The CDR3 is made up of 14 amino acids. From germline, CDR1 is SGHVS and CDR2 FNYEAQ. Trimming cost V 5 bases and J 1 base, with 10 bases left between them. This CDR3 reads CASSRDSRTDTQYF. The DNA of the CDR3 is TGTGCCAGCAGCCGGGACTCCCGCACAGATACGCAGTATTTT.

The V call is TRBV20-1, the J call TRBJ2-7; D tentatively reads TRBD1 or TRBD2 (5 bases each). The CDR3 spans 15 residues. Trimming removed 6 bases at V and 0 bases at J, with 18 bases between. CDR1 DFQATT and CDR2 SNEGSKA come from the germline V gene (reference sequence). In DNA form, the CDR3 reads TGCAGTGCAGATGACCCGGGACGCAACTCCTACGAGCAGTACTTC. Its protein product is CSADDPGRNSYEQYF.

The chain uses TRBV5-6 and TRBJ2-1; 13 positions agree with TRBD2. Germline V gene sequence: CDR1 SGHDT, CDR2 YYEEEE. CDR3 size: 16 residues. The V gene end was trimmed by 3 bases and the J gene end by 4 bases; junction bases not matched to a gene: 4. The CDR3 loop is CASSSGLAGKYNEQFF. CDR3 in DNA: TGTGCCAGCAGCTCGGGACTAGCGGGGAAGTACAATGAGCAGTTCTTC.

The CDR3 DNA reads TGTGCCGTCACTACCAATTACGAGCAGTACTTC. It translates to CAVTTNYEQYF. The chain is built from TRBV7-9 and TRBJ2-7, with no clear D. The CDR3 length is 11 residues. V lost 11 bases to trimming and J lost 4 bases, with 12 bases between them. Germline values: CDR1 SEHNR, CDR2 FQNEAQ (reference sequence). The variable domain in full, completed from reference TRBV7-9 and TRBJ2-7, reads DTGVSQNPRHKITKRGQNVTFRCDPISEHNRLYWYRQTLGQGPEFLTYFQNEAQLEKSRLLSDRFSAERPKGSFSTLEIQRTEQGDSAMYLCAVTTNYEQYFGPGTRLTVT.

In its sample, this clonotype was seen many times. The CDR3: CASSLGLAGSREQYF. For the CDR3, the DNA is TGTGCCAGCAGTTTAGGACTAGCGGGGTCTCGGGAGCAGTACTTC. The V gene is TRBV28, the J gene TRBJ2-7, with TRBD2 matching over 12 bases. The CDR3 is made up of 15 amino acids. V lost 2 bases to trimming and J lost 7 bases; unmatched junction nucleotides: 6. Germline V lookup: CDR1 MDHEN, CDR2 SYDVKM.

This clonotype has at least ten counts. V and J are TRBV7-8 and TRBJ2-2; a weak D match, TRBD2 (6 bases). Germline V lookup: CDR1 SGHVS, CDR2 FQNEAQ. The CDR3 is 15 amino acids. V lost 5 bases, J lost 1 base, and 11 bases lay in between. CDR3 in amino acids: CASSPGTLNTGELFF. The CDR3 nucleotides read TGTGCCAGCAGCCCCGGGACTCTGAACACCGGGGAGCTGTTTTTT. The variable domain in full, with the rest retrieved from reference TRBV7-8 and TRBJ2-2, is GAGVSQSPRYKVAKRGQDVALRCDPISGHVSLFWYQQALGQGPEFLTYFQNEAQLDKSGLPSDRFFAERPEGSVSTLKIQRTQQEDSAVYLCASSPGTLNTGELFFGEGSRLTVL.